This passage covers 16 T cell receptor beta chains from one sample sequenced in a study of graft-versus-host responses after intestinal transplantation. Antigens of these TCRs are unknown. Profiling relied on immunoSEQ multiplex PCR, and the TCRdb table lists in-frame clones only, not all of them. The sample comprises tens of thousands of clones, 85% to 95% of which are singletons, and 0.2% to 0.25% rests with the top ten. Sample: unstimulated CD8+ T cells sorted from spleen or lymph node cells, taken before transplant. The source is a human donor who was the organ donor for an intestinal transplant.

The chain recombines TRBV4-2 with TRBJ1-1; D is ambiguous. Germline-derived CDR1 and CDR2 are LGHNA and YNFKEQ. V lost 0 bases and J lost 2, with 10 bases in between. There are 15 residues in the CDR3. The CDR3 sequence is CASSQDKSDNTEAFF. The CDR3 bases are TGTGCCAGCAGCCAAGATAAATCCGATAACACTGAAGCTTTCTTT.

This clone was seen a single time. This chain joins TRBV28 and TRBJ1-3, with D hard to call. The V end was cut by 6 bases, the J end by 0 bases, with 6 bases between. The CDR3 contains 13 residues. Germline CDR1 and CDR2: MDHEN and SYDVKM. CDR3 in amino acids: CASRSDSGNTIYF. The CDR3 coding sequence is TGTGCCAGCAGGTCGGACTCTGGAAACACCATATATTTT.

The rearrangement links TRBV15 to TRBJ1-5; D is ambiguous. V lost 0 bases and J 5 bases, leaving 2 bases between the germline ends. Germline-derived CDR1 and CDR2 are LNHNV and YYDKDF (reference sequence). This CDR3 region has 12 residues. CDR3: CATSRDYQPQHF. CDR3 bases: TGTGCCACCAGCAGAGATTATCAGCCCCAGCATTTT.

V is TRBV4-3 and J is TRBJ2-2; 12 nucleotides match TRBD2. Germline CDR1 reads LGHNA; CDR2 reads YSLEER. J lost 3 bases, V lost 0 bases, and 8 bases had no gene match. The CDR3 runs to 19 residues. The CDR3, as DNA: TGCGCCAGCAGCCAAGATAGCACTAGCGGGGGGTGGGACACCGGGGAGCTGTTTTTT. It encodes CASSQDSTSGGWDTGELFF.

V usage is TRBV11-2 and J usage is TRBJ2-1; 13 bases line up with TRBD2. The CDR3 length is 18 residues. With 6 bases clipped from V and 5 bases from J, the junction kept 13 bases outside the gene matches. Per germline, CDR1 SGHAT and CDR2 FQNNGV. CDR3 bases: TGTGCCAGCAGTTTACTAGCGGGGGGGCCCATTTCTCACAATGAGCAGTTCTTC. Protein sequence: CASSLLAGGPISHNEQFF.

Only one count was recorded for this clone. The CDR3 DNA is TGTGCCAGCAATCTTGGGCAGGGAATGAACACTGAAGCTTTCTTT. Translating it yields CASNLGQGMNTEAFF. The J gene is TRBJ1-1, the V gene TRBV6-1, with D possibly being TRBD1 (5 bases). CDR1 and CDR2 from the germline V gene are MNHNS and SASEGT. CDR3 length: 15 residues. Trimming took off 7 bases at V and 0 bases at J, with 15 bases between the two ends.

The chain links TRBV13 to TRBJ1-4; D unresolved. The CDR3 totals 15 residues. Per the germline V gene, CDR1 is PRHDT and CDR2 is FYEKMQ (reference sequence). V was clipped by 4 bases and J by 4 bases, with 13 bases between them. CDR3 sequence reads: CASSSWDRDNEKLFF. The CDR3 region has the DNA TGTGCCAGCAGCTCGTGGGATCGCGATAATGAAAAACTGTTTTTT.

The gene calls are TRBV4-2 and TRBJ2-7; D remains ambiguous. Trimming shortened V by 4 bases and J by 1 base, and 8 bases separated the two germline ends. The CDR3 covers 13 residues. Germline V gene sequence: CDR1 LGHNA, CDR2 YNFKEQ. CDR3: CASSPRTSYEQYF. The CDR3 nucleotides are TGTGCCAGCAGCCCCAGGACGTCCTACGAGCAGTACTTC.

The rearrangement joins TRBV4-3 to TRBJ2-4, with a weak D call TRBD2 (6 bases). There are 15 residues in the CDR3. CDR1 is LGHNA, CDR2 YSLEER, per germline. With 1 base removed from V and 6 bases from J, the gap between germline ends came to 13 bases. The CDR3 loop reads CASSQGTAGINIQYF. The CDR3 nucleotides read TGCGCCAGCAGCCAAGGCACGGCGGGGATAAACATTCAGTACTTC.

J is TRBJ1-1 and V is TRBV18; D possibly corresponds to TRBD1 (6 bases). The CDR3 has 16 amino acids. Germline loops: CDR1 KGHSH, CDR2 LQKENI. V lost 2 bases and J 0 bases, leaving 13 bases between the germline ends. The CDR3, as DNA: TGTGCCAGCTCACCAACGGACAGCCCTATGAACACTGAAGCTTTCTTT. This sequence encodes CASSPTDSPMNTEAFF.

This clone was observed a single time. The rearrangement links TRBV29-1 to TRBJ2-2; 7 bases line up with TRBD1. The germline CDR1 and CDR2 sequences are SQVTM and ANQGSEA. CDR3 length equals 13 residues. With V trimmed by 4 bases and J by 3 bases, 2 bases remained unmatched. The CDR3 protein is CSVAQGDTGELFF. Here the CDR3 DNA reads TGCAGCGTTGCCCAGGGGGACACCGGGGAGCTGTTTTTT.

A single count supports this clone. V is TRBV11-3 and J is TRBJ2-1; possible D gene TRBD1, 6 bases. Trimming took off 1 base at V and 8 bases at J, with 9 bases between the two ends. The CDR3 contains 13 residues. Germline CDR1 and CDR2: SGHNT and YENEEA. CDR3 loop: CASSLAGAHEQFF. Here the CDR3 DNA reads TGTGCCAGCAGCTTAGCAGGGGCCCATGAGCAGTTCTTC.

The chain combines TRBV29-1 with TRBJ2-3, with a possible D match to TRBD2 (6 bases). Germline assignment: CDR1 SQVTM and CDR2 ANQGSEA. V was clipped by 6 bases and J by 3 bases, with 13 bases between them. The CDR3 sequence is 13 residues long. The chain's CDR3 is CSVEVAGTDTQYF. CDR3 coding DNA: TGCAGCGTCGAGGTGGCGGGAACAGATACGCAGTATTTT.

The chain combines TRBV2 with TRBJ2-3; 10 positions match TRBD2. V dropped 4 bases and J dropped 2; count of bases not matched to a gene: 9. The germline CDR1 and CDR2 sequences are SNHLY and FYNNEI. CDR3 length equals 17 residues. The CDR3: CASSVHTSGAYTDTQYF. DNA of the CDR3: TGTGCCAGCAGTGTCCACACTAGCGGGGCTTACACAGATACGCAGTATTTT. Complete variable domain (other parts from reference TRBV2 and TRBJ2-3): EPEVTQTPSHQVTQMGQEVILRCVPISNHLYFYWYRQILGQKVEFLVSFYNNEISEKSEIFDDQFSVERPDGSNFTLKIRSTKLEDSAMYFCASSVHTSGAYTDTQYFGPGTRLTVL.

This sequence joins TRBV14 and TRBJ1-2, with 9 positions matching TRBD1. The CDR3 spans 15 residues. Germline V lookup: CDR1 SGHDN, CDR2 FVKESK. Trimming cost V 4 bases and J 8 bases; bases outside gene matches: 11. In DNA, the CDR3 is TGTGCCAGCAGCCCGCCGGGACAGGGATTCAGCGGCTACACCTTC. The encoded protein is CASSPPGQGFSGYTF.

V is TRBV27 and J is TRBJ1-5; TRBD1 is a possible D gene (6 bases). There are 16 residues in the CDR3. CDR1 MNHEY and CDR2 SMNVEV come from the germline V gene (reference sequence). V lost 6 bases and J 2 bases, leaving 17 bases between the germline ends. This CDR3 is CASRLQGRYGNQPQHF. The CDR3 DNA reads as TGTGCCAGCAGGCTACAGGGTCGCTACGGCAATCAGCCCCAGCATTTT.